Listed here are 17 T cell receptor beta chains from one sample, sequenced in a study of cytomegalovirus exposure and HLA in healthy donors. TCRdb's copy holds only in-frame clones and misses some; the assay was immunoSEQ multiplex PCR. The sample consists of 95,000 to 150,000 clones, over 65% of them appearing once. The specimen sequenced was PBMCs. These TCRs come from a woman in her twenties or thirties in good health and CMV-seronegative.

The genes are TRBV28 and TRBJ2-7, with 8 bases fitting TRBD2. The CDR3 is made up of 14 amino acids. Germline loops: CDR1 MDHEN, CDR2 SYDVKM. Unmatched junction bases numbered 6, after V lost 6 bases and J lost 2 bases. CDR3 nucleotides: TGTGCCAGCAGCAAACGGGGGGGGACCTACGAGCAGTACTTC. Its protein product is CASSKRGGTYEQYF.

The chain recombines TRBV7-2 with TRBJ2-7; perhaps TRBD2 as D (7 bases). V was shortened by 1 base and J by 3 bases, with 13 bases between the two germline ends. Germline assignment: CDR1 SGHTA and CDR2 FQGNSA. The CDR3 covers 15 residues. The CDR3 DNA sequence: TGTGCCAGCAGCTTAGGGTCCGGGGGGCTCTACGAGCAGTACTTC. Translating gives CASSLGSGGLYEQYF.

This clone was counted a single time. V and J are TRBV5-5 and TRBJ1-1; 12 positions agree with TRBD1. Germline-derived CDR1 and CDR2 are SGHKS and YYEKEE (reference sequence). V shed 1 base and J 4 bases; nucleotides not matched to a gene: 11. This CDR3 comprises 18 residues. CDR3 in DNA: TGTGCCAGCAGCTTGTGGGGACAGGGGGCTTCGTGGGGCACTGAAGCTTTCTTT. This codes for CASSLWGQGASWGTEAFF.

This clone has just a few counts. The chain links TRBV19 to TRBJ1-2, with TRBD1 matching 7 bases. Trimming cost V 9 bases and J 3 bases; bases outside gene matches: 4. The CDR3 consists of 12 residues. Germline V gene sequence: CDR1 LNHDA, CDR2 SQIVND (reference sequence). This CDR3 is CASRQGDYGYTF. CDR3 bases: TGTGCCAGCCGACAGGGAGACTATGGCTACACCTTC.

The V and J genes are TRBV27 and TRBJ2-7; D perhaps matches TRBD1 (7 bases). The CDR3 sequence is 15 residues long. Germline CDR1 and CDR2: MNHEY and SMNVEV (reference sequence). V was cut by 6 bases and J by 3 bases, with 18 bases left in between. DNA for the CDR3: TGTGCCAGCAGATCGGACAGGAGGGGGTACTACGAGCAGTACTTC. Translation gives CASRSDRRGYYEQYF.

The chain links TRBV29-1 to TRBJ1-2, with 10 bases fitting TRBD1. The CDR3 sequence is 16 residues long. The junction had 11 bases not matched to a gene; V was cut back by 4 bases and J by 3 bases. Per the germline V gene, CDR1 is SQVTM and CDR2 is ANQGSEA. Here the CDR3 DNA reads TGCAGCGTTGCGTCCTTTGGGACAGGGGCTCACTATGGCTACACCTTC. Translation gives CSVASFGTGAHYGYTF.

This clone was seen only a few times. The chain links TRBV9 to TRBJ2-5, with 7 bases matching TRBD1. This CDR3 region has 17 residues. V was pared by 0 bases and J by 5 bases, with 13 bases of the junction left unmatched. CDR1 SGDLS and CDR2 YYNGEE come from the germline V gene. This CDR3 is CASSVAGGRGQGETQYF. CDR3 bases: TGTGCCAGCAGCGTAGCTGGAGGTAGGGGGCAGGGGGAGACCCAGTACTTC.

The chain carries TRBV15 and TRBJ2-3; 11 nucleotides match TRBD2. Germline V gene data show CDR1 as LNHNV and CDR2 as YYDKDF (reference sequence). CDR3 size: 14 residues. The ends lost 5 bases at V and 5 bases at J; junction bases unmatched: 3. The CDR3 region is CATSRTSGGDTQYF. As DNA, the CDR3 is TGTGCCACCAGCCGTACTAGCGGGGGAGATACGCAGTATTTT.

V usage is TRBV27 and J usage is TRBJ2-6; weak D call: TRBD1 (6 bases). This CDR3 has 19 amino acids. The V end lost 2 bases, the J end lost 0 bases, and 17 bases lay between the germline ends. Per the germline V gene, CDR1 is MNHEY and CDR2 is SMNVEV (reference sequence). CDR3 amino acids: CASSLSSQGRSSGANVLTF. The DNA for the CDR3 is TGTGCCAGCAGTTTAAGCTCGCAGGGGAGAAGCTCTGGGGCCAACGTCCTGACTTTC.

The V call is TRBV19, the J call TRBJ1-1; 11 nucleotides align to TRBD1. Germline V gives CDR1 LNHDA, CDR2 SQIVND (reference sequence). J was trimmed by 8 bases and V by 6 bases; bases with no gene match: 11. The CDR3 length is 15 residues. In nucleotides, the CDR3 is TGTGCCAGTAGGGACCCGGGCGGACAGGGGGCGGAAGCTTTCTTT. Translating it yields CASRDPGGQGAEAFF.

J is TRBJ1-6 and V is TRBV30; 11 bases fit TRBD1. V trimming: 2 bases; J trimming: 9 bases; junction bases outside the gene matches: 6. CDR1 and CDR2 from the germline V gene are GTSNPN and SVGIG (reference sequence). The CDR3 runs 15 residues. The CDR3 DNA reads TGTGCCTGGAGTCGATACGGGACAGGGGGTTCACCCCTCCACTTT. Translating it yields CAWSRYGTGGSPLHF.

The chain recombines TRBV2 with TRBJ2-7; D is unresolved. Germline V gene sequence: CDR1 SNHLY, CDR2 FYNNEI. Trimming cost V 2 bases and J 3 bases, with 11 bases left between them. The CDR3 is 14 residues long. The CDR3 DNA reads as TGTGCCAGCAGTGAACGTTTTAGCAGCTACGAGCAGTACTTC. Its translation is CASSERFSSYEQYF.

The V gene is TRBV30, the J gene TRBJ1-4; tentatively, D is TRBD1 (6 bases). The CDR3 covers 14 residues. Germline CDR1 reads GTSNPN; CDR2 reads SVGIG (reference sequence). The V gene lost 3 bases and the J gene lost 8 bases, with 16 bases spanning the gap. CDR3 DNA sequence: TGTGCCTGGAGCGGGGGGGCCGTTGGGGAAAAACTGTTTTTT. As protein: CAWSGGAVGEKLFF. Variable domain in full (rest from reference TRBV30 and TRBJ1-4): SQTIHQWPATLVQPVGSPLSLECTVEGTSNPNLYWYRQAAGRGLQLLFYSVGIGQISSEVPQNLSASRPQDRQFILSSKKLLLSDSGFYLCAWSGGAVGEKLFFGSGTQLSVL.

The rearrangement links TRBV7-6 to TRBJ2-5; D is uncertain. The V gene lost 5 bases and the J gene lost 0 bases, with 4 bases spanning the gap. Germline loops: CDR1 SGHVS, CDR2 FNYEAQ. This CDR3 spans 12 amino acids. In nucleotides, the CDR3 is TGTGCCAGCAGCCAGTACCAAGAGACCCAGTACTTC. Protein: CASSQYQETQYF.

This chain links TRBV4-3 with TRBJ1-4; 7 bases are a match to TRBD1. V dropped 3 bases and J dropped 8; count of bases not matched to a gene: 12. This CDR3 comprises 16 residues. Germline V gene data show CDR1 as LGHNA and CDR2 as YSLEER. The CDR3 nucleotides are TGCGCCAGCAGCCAGGTCCGCGACAGGGTAGGCGAAAAACTGTTTTTT. The encoded protein is CASSQVRDRVGEKLFF.

This sequence joins TRBV5-6 and TRBJ2-4; 9 positions agree with TRBD1. This CDR3 is 16 amino acids long. V lost 0 bases, J lost 1 base, and 2 bases stayed unmatched. Germline CDR1 is SGHDT and CDR2 is YYEEEE. CDR3 region: CASSLAGTGAKNIQYF. CDR3 DNA: TGTGCCAGCAGCTTGGCAGGGACAGGGGCCAAAAACATTCAGTACTTC.

The rearrangement links TRBV11-1 to TRBJ2-5; tentatively, D is TRBD2 (7 bases). Germline lookup yields CDR1 SGHAT and CDR2 FQDESV (reference sequence). Trimming took 4 bases from V and 5 from J, leaving 20 bases between them. This CDR3 region has 16 residues. This CDR3 is CASSSPPGGGWETQYF. CDR3 sequence (DNA): TGTGCCAGCAGCTCCCCCCCGGGGGGCGGATGGGAGACCCAGTACTTC.